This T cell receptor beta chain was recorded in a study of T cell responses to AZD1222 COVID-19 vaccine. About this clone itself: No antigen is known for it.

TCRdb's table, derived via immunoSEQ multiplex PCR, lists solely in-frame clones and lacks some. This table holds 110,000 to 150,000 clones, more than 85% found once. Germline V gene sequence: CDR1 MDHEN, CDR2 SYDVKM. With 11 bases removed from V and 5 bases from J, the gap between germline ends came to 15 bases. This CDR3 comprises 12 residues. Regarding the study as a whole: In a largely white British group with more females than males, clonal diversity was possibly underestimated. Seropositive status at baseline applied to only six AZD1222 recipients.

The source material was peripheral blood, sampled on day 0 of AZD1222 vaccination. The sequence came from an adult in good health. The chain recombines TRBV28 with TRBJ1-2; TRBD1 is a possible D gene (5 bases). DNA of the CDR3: TGTGCCGGGGGGGGTTTTATGTATGGCTACACCTTC. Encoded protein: CAGGGFMYGYTF.